This T cell receptor beta chain stems from a study of blood T cell repertoires in COVID-19. Overall study context: The origin of the acute and convalescent COVID-19 samples was the United States, Italy and Spain.

Sequencing was performed with immunoSEQ multiplex PCR; in TCRdb, only in-frame clones are kept and a portion is missing. Found here are about 360,000 clones, approximately 88% of them singletons; the top ten hold roughly 1.9%. Participant ages covered roughly 18 to 89 years across 24 US areas. Assignments of participants to cohorts depended upon their own reported clinical history. J was trimmed by 7 bases and V by 4 bases; bases with no gene match: 6. The CDR3 runs to 16 residues. Germline V CDR1 and CDR2: MGHRA, YSYEKL. Sequenced input: PBMCs or T cells enriched from blood (not recorded which). The rearrangement links TRBV4-1 to TRBJ2-2; TRBD2 matches at 13 bases. The clonotype originates from a woman in her forties with acute COVID-19. CDR3: CASSPGTSGVVGELFF. The CDR3, as DNA: TGCGCCAGCAGCCCCGGGACTAGCGGGGTAGTCGGGGAGCTGTTTTTT.